A selection of T cell receptor beta chains follows, all from one sample in a study of T cell clones after liver transplantation. Sequencing used immunoSEQ multiplex PCR; TCRdb keeps in-frame clones, though not all of them. The data hold 95,000 to 130,000 clones, with about nine tenths observed a single time. Sequenced here: CD4+ T cells from blood, sampled 12 months after liver transplant. The receptors were sampled from a human patient who received a liver transplant. Some T cells here may be from the graft donor. The CDR3 runs from the conserved cysteine through the conserved F or W. Fields, in order: D gene, clone size, V gene, J gene, CDR3 protein, CDR3 DNA. A D gene is named only where the DNA matches it firmly. Clone size, where shown, is once, few, many, or a class for clones that have expanded.

D: TRBD1
size: -
V: TRBV25-1
J: TRBJ2-3
CDR3: CASSDDRATDTQYF
DNA: TGTGCCAGCAGTGATGACAGGGCGACAGATACGCAGTATTTT

D: -
size: -
V: TRBV9
J: TRBJ1-1
CDR3: CASSVLDIGEAGAEAFF
DNA: TGTGCCAGCAGCGTACTTGATATTGGGGAGGCGGGCGCTGAAGCTTTCTTT

D: -
size: -
V: TRBV28
J: TRBJ1-5
CDR3: CASSLLGVGNQPQHF
DNA: TGTGCCAGCAGTTTATTGGGGGTGGGAAATCAGCCCCAGCATTTT

D: -
size: -
V: TRBV5-8
J: TRBJ1-2
CDR3: CASSFSEYYGYTF
DNA: TGTGCCAGCAGCTTCTCAGAATACTATGGCTACACCTTC

D: TRBD1
size: -
V: TRBV29-1
J: TRBJ2-7
CDR3: CSVKGAPPTYEQYF
DNA: TGCAGCGTGAAGGGGGCGCCACCCACCTACGAGCAGTACTTC

D: TRBD2
size: -
V: TRBV11-2
J: TRBJ2-7
CDR3: CASSTRLAGPYEQYF
DNA: TGTGCCAGCAGCACCAGACTAGCGGGTCCCTACGAGCAGTACTTC

D: -
size: -
V: TRBV28
J: TRBJ2-1
CDR3: CASRAYNEQFF
DNA: TGTGCCAGCAGAGCCTACAATGAGCAGTTCTTC

D: TRBD2
size: once
V: TRBV5-1
J: TRBJ2-3
CDR3: CASLPDGGRADTQYF
DNA: TGCGCCAGCCTACCCGATGGGGGGAGGGCAGATACGCAGTATTTT

D: -
size: -
V: TRBV25-1
J: TRBJ2-3
CDR3: CASRLGADTQYF
DNA: TGTGCCAGCCGCCTCGGGGCAGATACGCAGTATTTT

D: -
size: -
V: TRBV19
J: TRBJ1-1
CDR3: CASSIGGGYTEAFF
DNA: TGTGCCAGTAGTATAGGAGGAGGATACACTGAAGCTTTCTTT

D: -
size: -
V: TRBV21-1
J: TRBJ2-1
CDR3: CASSKEKASSYNEQFF
DNA: TGTGCCAGCAGCAAAGAAAAGGCAAGCTCCTACAATGAGCAGTTCTTC

D: -
size: -
V: TRBV11-2
J: TRBJ2-5
CDR3: CASSSLQETQYF
DNA: TGTGCCAGCAGCTCCCTACAAGAGACCCAGTACTTC

D: -
size: -
V: TRBV30
J: TRBJ1-1
CDR3: CAWSLRRIMNTEAFF
DNA: TGTGCCTGGAGTCTCAGACGGATAATGAACACTGAAGCTTTCTTT

D: -
size: -
V: TRBV7-9
J: TRBJ2-5
CDR3: CASSLMSGNQETQYF
DNA: TGTGCCAGCAGCTTAATGTCGGGAAACCAAGAGACCCAGTACTTC

D: -
size: -
V: TRBV30
J: TRBJ1-5
CDR3: CAWELGGGANQPQHF
DNA: TGTGCCTGGGAACTAGGAGGGGGGGCCAATCAGCCCCAGCATTTT

D: -
size: -
V: TRBV18
J: TRBJ2-3
CDR3: CASSPYREVADTQYF
DNA: TGTGCCAGCTCACCTTACCGGGAAGTCGCAGATACGCAGTATTTT

D: TRBD2
size: -
V: TRBV5-1
J: TRBJ2-3
CDR3: CASSLDPAGGQDTQYF
DNA: TGCGCCAGCAGCTTGGACCCAGCGGGAGGGCAAGATACGCAGTATTTT

D: TRBD2
size: -
V: TRBV27
J: TRBJ2-5
CDR3: CASSPSGRAVETQYF
DNA: TGTGCCAGCAGTCCGAGCGGGAGGGCCGTTGAGACCCAGTACTTC

D: -
size: -
V: TRBV29-1
J: TRBJ2-7
CDR3: CSGSLGAYEQYF
DNA: TGCAGCGGGAGTTTAGGTGCCTACGAGCAGTACTTC

D: TRBD2
size: -
V: TRBV7-9
J: TRBJ2-7
CDR3: CASSSGRGRGSYEQYF
DNA: TGTGCCAGCAGCTCAGGCCGCGGGAGAGGGTCCTACGAGCAGTACTTC

D: -
size: -
V: TRBV6-5
J: TRBJ2-1
CDR3: CASSYSFGSNEQFF
DNA: TGTGCCAGCAGTTACTCTTTCGGGAGCAATGAGCAGTTCTTC

D: -
size: -
V: TRBV9
J: TRBJ2-2
CDR3: CASSVVQGVTGELFF
DNA: TGTGCCAGCAGCGTAGTCCAAGGGGTGACCGGGGAGCTGTTTTTT

D: -
size: few
V: TRBV10-3
J: TRBJ1-4
CDR3: CAISDSVGANEKLFF
DNA: TGTGCCATCAGTGACAGCGTCGGGGCTAATGAAAAACTGTTTTTT

D: -
size: -
V: TRBV9
J: TRBJ1-2
CDR3: CASSVEPARPYGYTF
DNA: TGTGCCAGCAGCGTCGAGCCCGCTCGTCCCTATGGCTACACCTTC

D: TRBD1
size: -
V: TRBV28
J: TRBJ1-1
CDR3: CASHSGTGKTEAFF
DNA: TGTGCCAGCCACTCCGGGACAGGGAAAACTGAAGCTTTCTTT

D: TRBD1
size: -
V: TRBV5-1
J: TRBJ2-3
CDR3: CASSPQGQGVDTQYF
DNA: TGCGCCAGCAGCCCCCAAGGACAGGGGGTGGATACGCAGTATTTT

D: TRBD1
size: -
V: TRBV7-8
J: TRBJ1-5
CDR3: CASSPRDRDTQPQHF
DNA: TGTGCCAGCAGCCCAAGGGACAGGGACACTCAGCCCCAGCATTTT

D: -
size: -
V: TRBV6-5
J: TRBJ1-1
CDR3: CASSQGTVTEAFF
DNA: TGTGCCAGCAGTCAAGGGACGGTCACTGAAGCTTTCTTT

D: -
size: -
V: TRBV28
J: TRBJ1-5
CDR3: CASNPTGASNQPQHF
DNA: TGTGCCAGCAACCCGACAGGAGCAAGCAATCAGCCCCAGCATTTT

D: TRBD2
size: -
V: TRBV5-4
J: TRBJ2-7
CDR3: CASSPSLAGLSYEQYF
DNA: TGTGCCAGCAGCCCCTCCCTAGCGGGCCTAAGCTACGAGCAGTACTTC

D: -
size: -
V: TRBV2
J: TRBJ1-1
CDR3: CASSEGPATQAFF
DNA: TGTGCCAGCAGTGAAGGTCCCGCGACACAAGCTTTCTTT

D: TRBD1
size: once
V: TRBV5-1
J: TRBJ1-4
CDR3: CASRQGQGGEKLFF
DNA: TGCGCCAGCAGACAGGGACAGGGTGGTGAAAAACTGTTTTTT

D: -
size: few
V: TRBV19
J: TRBJ2-7
CDR3: CASSKDPSSYEQYF
DNA: TGTGCCAGTAGTAAGGACCCCAGCTCCTACGAGCAGTACTTC

D: -
size: -
V: TRBV5-4
J: TRBJ1-2
CDR3: CASSFPGQLLTGYTF
DNA: TGTGCCAGCAGCTTCCCCGGACAGCTTTTAACGGGCTACACCTTC

D: TRBD1
size: -
V: TRBV6-1
J: TRBJ1-3
CDR3: CASSEAGVNRGRTGNTIYF
DNA: TGTGCCAGCAGTGAAGCGGGGGTAAACAGGGGGCGGACGGGAAACACCATATATTTT

D: -
size: -
V: TRBV5-6
J: TRBJ2-1
CDR3: CASSLSSPNNEQFF
DNA: TGTGCCAGCAGCTTGTCTTCGCCCAACAATGAGCAGTTCTTC

D: -
size: -
V: TRBV11-3
J: TRBJ2-1
CDR3: CASSLSRTLNWNEQFF
DNA: TGTGCCAGCAGCTTATCGAGGACACTCAACTGGAATGAGCAGTTCTTC

D: -
size: -
V: TRBV19
J: TRBJ1-4
CDR3: CASSSWGRVGEKLFF
DNA: TGTGCCAGTAGTAGTTGGGGCAGGGTAGGGGAAAAACTGTTTTTT

D: -
size: -
V: TRBV5-4
J: TRBJ2-7
CDR3: CASSLDQTTTYEQYF
DNA: TGTGCCAGCAGCTTGGATCAGACTACTACCTACGAGCAGTACTTC

D: -
size: -
V: TRBV7-5
J: TRBJ1-2
CDR3: CARSLSGGIF
DNA: TGTGCCAGAAGCTTAAGTGGGGGGATCTTC

D: -
size: -
V: TRBV5-6
J: TRBJ2-2
CDR3: CASSLGQGELFF
DNA: TGTGCCAGCAGCTTGGGACAGGGGGAGCTGTTTTTT